Following are 19 T cell receptor beta chains from one sample sequenced in a study of shared clonotypes between healthy human individuals. TCRdb's copy holds only in-frame clones and misses some; the assay was immunoSEQ multiplex PCR. The data show 2 million to 2.5 million clones, around 90% seen once. Sequenced input: naive CD4+ T cells from PBMCs. Indicated subset: CD45RA+ positively selected. The receptor set was obtained from a man between 18 and 35 years old in good health. Some clones in this sample may be carry-over from other donors' samples.

The chain couples TRBV4-1 to TRBJ2-7; TRBD2 is a possible D gene (6 bases). The V end lost 0 bases, the J end lost 6 bases, and 18 bases lay between the germline ends. This CDR3 is 16 amino acids long. The germline gives CDR1 MGHRA, CDR2 YSYEKL. The CDR3 nucleotides read TGCGCCAGCAGCCAAGAATCCCTTCGGGGGAGAGGCGAGCAGTACTTC. Amino acid sequence: CASSQESLRGRGEQYF.

In its sample, this clone was seen a few times. The germline gene is not matched at one end of the junction; a read error may be the cause. The chain joins TRBV9 to TRBJ1-1, with D perhaps TRBD1 (5 bases). The CDR3 runs 15 residues. Per the germline V gene, CDR1 is SGDLS and CDR2 is YYNGEE. The CDR3 loop is CASSVPDEGNPEAFF. CDR3 DNA sequence: TGTGCCAGCAGCGTCCCCGATGAGGGGAACCCTGAAGCTTTCTTT.

The V and J genes are TRBV5-1 and TRBJ2-7; maybe TRBD1 (5 bases). Germline V gene data show CDR1 as SGHRS and CDR2 as YFSETQ. The ends were cut back, 1 base at V and 1 base at J, with 18 bases in the middle. The CDR3 consists of 17 residues. The CDR3 reads CASSLSAFFRASYEQYF. The CDR3 bases are TGCGCCAGCAGCTTGAGTGCCTTCTTCAGGGCGTCCTACGAGCAGTACTTC.

This sequence joins TRBV6-6 and TRBJ2-7, with 9 bases aligning to TRBD2. J was trimmed by 2 bases and V by 0 bases; bases with no gene match: 2. In germline, CDR1 is MNHNY, CDR2 SVGAGI (reference sequence). The CDR3 has 15 amino acids. DNA of the CDR3: TGTGCCAGCAGTTACTCTCGCGGGAGGGCCTACGAGCAGTACTTC. It encodes CASSYSRGRAYEQYF.

The rearrangement uses TRBV15 and TRBJ1-1; tentatively, D is TRBD1 (5 bases). V dropped 0 bases and J dropped 4 bases, with 12 bases sitting between them. Germline-derived CDR1 and CDR2 are LNHNV and YYDKDF (reference sequence). The CDR3 extends over 15 amino acids. This CDR3 reads CATSRDGGTLTEAFF. The CDR3 coding sequence is TGTGCCACCAGCAGAGATGGGGGAACCCTCACTGAAGCTTTCTTT.

The chain has TRBV30 and TRBJ1-2; the D is unclear. Trimming shortened V by 2 bases and J by 0 bases, and 7 bases separated the two germline ends. Germline V gene data show CDR1 as GTSNPN and CDR2 as SVGIG (reference sequence). The CDR3 length is 13 residues. This chain's CDR3 is CAWSPDTNYGYTF. The CDR3 bases are TGTGCCTGGAGTCCAGATACTAACTATGGCTACACCTTC.

CDR3 loop: CASNVGSGQGYSGELFF. CDR3 nucleotide sequence: TGTGCCTCTAACGTGGGGTCGGGACAGGGATACTCCGGGGAGCTGTTTTTT. The rearrangement links TRBV10-3 to TRBJ2-2; 9 positions agree with TRBD1. Germline-derived CDR1 and CDR2 are ENHRY and SYGVKD. The ends lost 11 bases at V and 6 bases at J; junction bases unmatched: 19. The CDR3 has 17 amino acids.

The rearrangement links TRBV30 to TRBJ1-1; 8 nucleotides match TRBD1. The CDR3 is made up of 13 amino acids. J was trimmed by 3 bases and V by 4 bases; bases with no gene match: 4. CDR1 and CDR2 from the germline V gene are GTSNPN and SVGIG (reference sequence). CDR3 residues: CAWNDRGDTEAFF. The CDR3 nucleotides read TGTGCCTGGAACGACAGGGGAGACACTGAAGCTTTCTTT.

The rearrangement joins TRBV11-3 to TRBJ2-7, with 8 bases lining up with TRBD1. In germline, CDR1 is SGHNT, CDR2 YENEEA. This CDR3 region has 15 residues. Unmatched junction bases numbered 9, after V lost 5 bases and J lost 3 bases. The CDR3 coding sequence is TGTGCCAGCAGCCTCACTTGGGACAGGAGCTACGAGCAGTACTTC. Translated, it gives CASSLTWDRSYEQYF.

This clone was picked up one time. The V and J genes are TRBV19 and TRBJ2-7; 10 positions agree with TRBD2. The V segment lost 4 bases and the J segment 3 bases; nucleotides outside the gene matches: 6. This CDR3 contains 15 residues. CDR1 and CDR2 from the germline V gene are LNHDA and SQIVND (reference sequence). CDR3 region: CASSTSSGSVYEQYF. In nucleotides, the CDR3 is TGTGCCAGTAGTACCTCTAGCGGGAGTGTCTACGAGCAGTACTTC.

V gene TRBV29-1 combines with J gene TRBJ2-7; the D call may be TRBD1 or TRBD2 (7 bases each). The CDR3 is 16 amino acids. Germline V gene data show CDR1 as SQVTM and CDR2 as ANQGSEA. Trimming removed 6 bases from V and 5 bases from J, with 26 bases in between. The CDR3 here is CSVAGRGGGSIDEQYF. The DNA for the CDR3 is TGCAGCGTCGCCGGACGGGGAGGGGGCAGTATCGACGAGCAGTACTTC.

This chain joins TRBV7-2 and TRBJ2-2; unclear D gene. Germline lookup yields CDR1 SGHTA and CDR2 FQGNSA. V gave up 7 bases and J gave up 2 bases, with 5 bases separating them. The CDR3 consists of 12 residues. The chain's CDR3 is CASTPNTGELFF. In DNA, the CDR3 is TGTGCCAGCACCCCCAACACCGGGGAGCTGTTTTTT.

This clone was seen just once. V usage is TRBV11-2 and J usage is TRBJ2-4; a weak D match, TRBD1 (6 bases). With 4 bases removed from V and 1 base from J, the gap between germline ends came to 17 bases. The CDR3 runs 17 residues. CDR1 is SGHAT and CDR2 is FQNNGV in the germline V gene. CDR3 bases: TGTGCCAGCAGCTCCATCACAGGGCTCCCGGCCAAAAACATTCAGTACTTC. Amino acid sequence: CASSSITGLPAKNIQYF.

The genes are TRBV7-3 and TRBJ1-1; maybe TRBD1 (5 bases). V was pared by 5 bases and J by 5 bases, with 21 bases between. This CDR3 contains 16 residues. Germline V gene data show CDR1 as SGHTA and CDR2 as FQGTGA. CDR3 sequence: CASSPQGPMVGTEAFF. The DNA for the CDR3 is TGTGCCAGCAGCCCGCAGGGACCGATGGTTGGTACTGAAGCTTTCTTT. The full variable domain, with the rest looked up from reference TRBV7-3 and TRBJ1-1, is GAGVSQTPSNKVTEKGKYVELRCDPISGHTALYWYRQSLGQGPEFLIYFQGTGAADDSGLPNDRFFAVRPEGSVSTLKIQRTERGDSAVYLCASSPQGPMVGTEAFFGQGTRLTVV.

This clone came up once. The rearrangement joins TRBV29-1 to TRBJ1-1, with 9 bases aligning to TRBD1. Germline V gene sequence: CDR1 SQVTM, CDR2 ANQGSEA. The junction had 8 bases not matched to a gene; V was cut back by 5 bases and J by 4 bases. The CDR3 is made up of 14 amino acids. The CDR3 is CSVQEQGAPTEAFF. As DNA, the CDR3 is TGCAGCGTTCAGGAACAGGGGGCGCCCACTGAAGCTTTCTTT.

The gene calls are TRBV10-3 and TRBJ2-1; the D is unclear. Per the germline V gene, CDR1 is ENHRY and CDR2 is SYGVKD. V lost 0 bases, J lost 6 bases, and 12 bases lay in between. The CDR3 loop spans 15 amino acids. CDR3 residues: CAISESDVAGNEQFF. DNA of the CDR3: TGTGCCATCAGTGAGTCCGACGTAGCCGGCAATGAGCAGTTCTTC.

The chain employs TRBV5-4 and TRBJ2-1; TRBD2 matches 9 bases. The CDR3 is made up of 17 amino acids. V shed 1 base and J 0 bases; nucleotides not matched to a gene: 5. CDR1 and CDR2 (germline): SGHNT, YYREEE (reference sequence). CDR3 loop: CASSLSSGIGSYNEQFF. CDR3 coding DNA: TGTGCCAGCAGCTTGTCTAGCGGGATTGGCTCCTACAATGAGCAGTTCTTC.

This clone has just a few counts. The rearrangement uses TRBV6-1 and TRBJ1-1; D is ambiguous. The germline gives CDR1 MNHNS, CDR2 SASEGT. CDR3 length: 14 amino acids. Trimming pared 1 base from V and 6 bases from J, leaving 12 bases between. As DNA, the CDR3 is TGTGCCAGCAGTGAAGTTAGAGGGAGCGCTGAAGCTTTCTTT. The encoded protein is CASSEVRGSAEAFF.

The chain uses TRBV19 and TRBJ2-7, with 7 nucleotides matching TRBD2. V lost 6 bases to trimming and J lost 2 bases; unmatched junction nucleotides: 10. CDR1 is LNHDA, CDR2 SQIVND, per germline (reference sequence). This CDR3 comprises 15 residues. The CDR3, as DNA: TGTGCCAGTAGCATTCGGGGCGGGGGAGCCTACGAGCAGTACTTC. Translated, it gives CASSIRGGGAYEQYF. Full variable domain (rest looked up from reference TRBV19 and TRBJ2-7): DGGITQSPKYLFRKEGQNVTLSCEQNLNHDAMYWYRQDPGQGLRLIYYSQIVNDFQKGDIAEGYSVSREKKESFPLTVTSAQKNPTAFYLCASSIRGGGAYEQYFGPGTRLTVT.